The rows below give T cell receptor beta chains drawn from one sample of a study of blood T cell dynamics during melanoma immunotherapy. Clones were sequenced by immunoSEQ multiplex PCR, and TCRdb holds only the in-frame ones, with some missing. The profile covers a few thousand clones, with 88% appearing a single time and around a third taken by the ten largest. Specimen: blood, collected from a patient treated with checkpoint blockade. These receptors all stem from a human donor with melanoma. CDR3s leave out the opening cysteine and the closing phenylalanine or tryptophan.

TRBV5-3 | ARASYEQY
TRBV5-1 | ASGQTSGSTDTQY
TRBV29-1 | SVTANEQF
TRBV29-1 | SVPHRMNTEAF
TRBV7-2 | ASSLGGRAAETQY
TRBV7-8 | ASSFPGNTIY
TRBV7-1 | ASSPGGAGTYEQY
TRBV11-3 | ASSLVSGTNTEAF
TRBV5-4 | ASSGTDRGNTIY
TRBV28 | ASSLYEGNLYEQY
TRBV11-2 | ASSLVGEQY
TRBV5-5 | ASSLVYEQY
TRBV21-1 | ASSRQIHYDSNQPQH
TRBV19 | ASSIGGPDTYGYT
TRBV29-1 | SVEPDTSYNEQF
TRBV30 | AWSVQGGQGSTGELF
TRBV7-9 | ASSLGPYEAKNIQY
TRBV5-4 | ASSLDRGENTIY
TRBV7-6 | AGRREASGHNEQF
TRBV7-8 | ASSWQNRQIGTDTQY
TRBV5-1 | ASSFASGSTNEQF
TRBV19 | ASSRDSDEQY
TRBV9 | ASSRTGSYNEQF
TRBV27 | ASSFQGLDNEQF
TRBV11-3 | ASSPTGNSGYT
TRBV25-1 | ASSDSGNEKLF
TRBV5-1 | ASSLPGTGSYNEQF
TRBV4-3 | ASSQSGLVEKLF
TRBV7-1 | ASSLRGTNRPYEQY
TRBV18 | ASSIGGTGDFREQF
TRBV5-5 | ASSWKTPGLAGYGELF
TRBV27 | ASSRQGFGTEAF
TRBV27 | ASSLAGSYNEQF
TRBV4-2 | ASSRGDRGAPTDTQY
TRBV4-2 | ASSPRLAGVRADTQY
TRBV7-9 | ASSLNGYQETQY
TRBV9 | ASSVGWGRGFSGANVLT
TRBV7-8 | ASSLEAGTGYT
TRBV9 | ASSVAGATDTQY
TRBV27 | ASSLGWGQLNEQF
TRBV4-3 | ASSQIAGASNEQF
TRBV14 | ASSQGFPRLNEQF
TRBV11-2 | ASSFAGDLLEAF